Below, 6 T cell receptor beta chains from the same sample are listed, as sequenced in a study of blood T cells in healthy people across ages. A sample-barcoded 5' primer and a J-beta primer mix were used in a second PCR of about 7 to 11 cycles. One entry per CDR3 protein, called by TCRdb with MiXCR from the 5' RACE reads. Of some 1.5 million distinct CDR3 sequences listed, 28% were seen once; the top ten hold about 8%. The specimen sequenced was blood. The origin of the receptors is a woman aged 30 to 39 in good health.

The V call is TRBV5-5, the J call TRBJ2-1, with no clear D. Germline CDR1 and CDR2: SGHKS and YYEKEE (reference sequence). V lost 1 base, J lost 0 bases, and 11 bases lay in between. This CDR3 is 16 amino acids long. CDR3 nucleotide sequence: TGTGCCAGCAGCTTGAGGGCCTTTAGCTCCTACAATGAGCAGTTCTTC. It is translated as CASSLRAFSSYNEQFF. Full variable domain (missing parts from reference TRBV5-5 and TRBJ2-1): DAGVTQSPTHLIKTRGQQVTLRCSPISGHKSVSWYQQVLGQGPQFIFQYYEKEERGRGNFPDRFSARQFPNYSSELNVNALLLGDSALYLCASSLRAFSSYNEQFFGPGTRLTVL.

The chain recombines TRBV19 with TRBJ1-5, with 9 positions matching TRBD1. CDR3 length equals 15 residues. Germline V gene data show CDR1 as LNHDA and CDR2 as SQIVND (reference sequence). With V trimmed by 5 bases and J by 4 bases, 6 bases remained unmatched. This chain's CDR3 is CASSLGQGWNQPQHF. The CDR3 region has the DNA TGTGCCAGTAGTCTCGGACAGGGGTGGAATCAGCCCCAGCATTTT.

V is TRBV4-1 and J is TRBJ1-5, with a tentative D call TRBD1 (6 bases). Deletions cut 0 bases from V and 0 bases from J, with 15 bases between. Germline assignment: CDR1 MGHRA and CDR2 YSYEKL. The CDR3 has 18 amino acids. As DNA, the CDR3 is TGCGCCAGCAGCCAAGATTGGGGGGCACAGGTTAGCAATCAGCCCCAGCATTTT. This gives the protein CASSQDWGAQVSNQPQHF.

This clonotype has a count of ten or more. This chain joins TRBV10-2 and TRBJ2-7; D remains ambiguous. The CDR3 has 15 residues. Germline-derived CDR1 and CDR2 are WSHSY and SAAADI. Trimming took 4 bases from V and 3 from J, leaving 16 bases between them. CDR3 residues: CASSADSTLNYEQYF. CDR3 coding DNA: TGCGCCAGCAGTGCTGACTCTACTCTAAACTACGAGCAGTACTTC.

This clonotype was found many times. The chain combines TRBV27 with TRBJ2-3; D may be TRBD2 (5 bases). This CDR3 spans 14 amino acids. V dropped 6 bases and J dropped 0 bases, with 10 bases sitting between them. CDR1 and CDR2 (germline): MNHEY, SMNVEV (reference sequence). This chain's CDR3 is CASSIGGSTDTQYF. The CDR3 DNA reads TGTGCCAGCAGCATCGGCGGGAGCACAGATACGCAGTATTTT.

In this sample, this clonotype turned up a few times. J is TRBJ2-7 and V is TRBV7-9; 7 bases are shared with TRBD2. With V trimmed by 8 bases and J by 2 bases, 15 bases remained unmatched. The CDR3 runs to 16 residues. Germline V gives CDR1 SEHNR, CDR2 FQNEAQ (reference sequence). The CDR3 protein is CASVPAVGLAAYEQYF. The CDR3 DNA sequence: TGTGCCAGCGTCCCAGCGGTGGGCCTAGCGGCCTACGAGCAGTACTTC.